A single sample gave rise to the 20 T cell receptor beta chains below, sequenced in a study of cytomegalovirus exposure and HLA in healthy donors. It was with 60 Vbeta and 13 Jbeta primers that the PCR ran. Only in-frame clones appear in the TCRdb table, and some are missing; sequencing was by immunoSEQ multiplex PCR. The repertoire holds 110,000 or so clones, 70% to 80% seen once, with roughly 5% in the top ten. Sequencing input: PBMCs. The source is a man aged 45-65 years in good health and CMV-seropositive.

The V call is TRBV9, the J call TRBJ2-5, with 11 bases fitting TRBD2. The J segment lost 2 bases and the V segment lost 0 bases, leaving 9 bases of the junction unmatched. This CDR3 comprises 18 residues. Germline loops: CDR1 SGDLS, CDR2 YYNGEE. CDR3 bases: TGTGCCAGCAGCGTAGGAACTAGCGGGGGCGGGGGGCAAGAGACCCAGTACTTC. Translating it yields CASSVGTSGGGGQETQYF.

Regarding this clone: The germline gene is not matched at one end of the junction; a read error may be the cause. The chain couples TRBV20-1 to TRBJ2-1, with TRBD1 as a possible D gene (6 bases). Germline V gene sequence: CDR1 DFQATT, CDR2 SNEGSKA (reference sequence). The CDR3 length is 11 residues. As DNA, the CDR3 is TGCAGTGCTCCGGGACACCTGGAGCAGCTCTTC. It codes for CSAPGHLEQLF.

This chain links TRBV30 with TRBJ2-3, with 10 bases fitting TRBD2. This CDR3 contains 14 residues. Looked up from germline, CDR1 is GTSNPN and CDR2 is SVGIG (reference sequence). V trimming: 0 bases; J trimming: 11 bases; junction bases outside the gene matches: 8. The CDR3 nucleotides read TGTGCCTGGAGTGTACCAGCGGGAGGGCCATGGCAGTATTTT. Translating it yields CAWSVPAGGPWQYF.

The rearrangement uses TRBV7-9 and TRBJ1-5, with 7 bases lining up with TRBD1. J was trimmed by 2 bases and V by 5 bases; bases with no gene match: 9. Germline loops: CDR1 SEHNR, CDR2 FQNEAQ (reference sequence). CDR3 size: 16 residues. Here the CDR3 DNA reads TGTGCCAGCAGCCGAGGACAGGCAGGAGGCAATCAGCCCCAGCATTTT. It is translated as CASSRGQAGGNQPQHF. The variable domain in full, completed from reference TRBV7-9 and TRBJ1-5, reads DTGVSQNPRHKITKRGQNVTFRCDPISEHNRLYWYRQTLGQGPEFLTYFQNEAQLEKSRLLSDRFSAERPKGSFSTLEIQRTEQGDSAMYLCASSRGQAGGNQPQHFGDGTRLSIL.

The chain has TRBV7-9 and TRBJ1-2; perhaps TRBD1 as D (5 bases). Trimming left V 5 bases short and J 8 bases short, with 24 bases between. Germline CDR1 is SEHNR and CDR2 is FQNEAQ (reference sequence). CDR3 length: 16 residues. The CDR3 sequence is CASSNYEGRQGEGYTF. The CDR3 region has the DNA TGTGCCAGCAGCAACTACGAAGGACGGCAGGGCGAAGGCTACACCTTC.

This rearrangement joins TRBV7-8 to TRBJ2-1, with D maybe TRBD2 (6 bases). Deletions cut 6 bases from V and 2 bases from J, with 23 bases between. This CDR3 contains 18 residues. Germline V CDR1 and CDR2: SGHVS, FQNEAQ. CDR3 protein: CASRQGRVGGNPYNEQFF. For the CDR3, the DNA is TGTGCCAGCAGACAAGGGCGAGTCGGCGGGAACCCCTACAATGAGCAGTTCTTC.

The rearrangement joins TRBV30 to TRBJ1-5; perhaps TRBD1 as D (5 bases). The V end lost 0 bases, the J end lost 1 base, and 13 bases lay between the germline ends. Germline V gene data show CDR1 as GTSNPN and CDR2 as SVGIG (reference sequence). The CDR3 has 16 residues. CDR3 DNA: TGTGCCTGGAGTGTACATCGGGGGTCAAGCAATCAGCCCCAGCATTTT. Translating gives CAWSVHRGSSNQPQHF.

J is TRBJ1-2 and V is TRBV19; tentatively, D is TRBD1 (5 bases). Per the germline V gene, CDR1 is LNHDA and CDR2 is SQIVND (reference sequence). The CDR3 spans 13 residues. V was cut by 1 base and J by 6 bases, with 9 bases left in between. CDR3 sequence (DNA): TGTGCCAGTAGTATAGCAGGGTTTGATGGCTACACCTTC. Amino acids: CASSIAGFDGYTF.

The V and J genes are TRBV2 and TRBJ2-1, with D perhaps TRBD1 (6 bases). Germline V gives CDR1 SNHLY, CDR2 FYNNEI. This CDR3 comprises 12 residues. Trimming removed 8 bases at V and 9 bases at J, with 14 bases between. The DNA of the CDR3 is TGTGCCAGCCGAAGGGACACGGGTGAGCAGTTCTTC. Its translation: CASRRDTGEQFF.

V usage is TRBV4-2 and J usage is TRBJ1-1; a weak D match, TRBD1 (6 bases). Germline CDR1 and CDR2: LGHNA and YNFKEQ. The CDR3 covers 15 residues. V gave up 0 bases and J gave up 8 bases, with 16 bases separating them. CDR3 protein: CASSQDSQGGREAFF. The CDR3 DNA reads as TGTGCCAGCAGCCAAGATTCCCAAGGGGGTCGAGAAGCTTTCTTT.

The chain joins TRBV7-2 to TRBJ2-7; D might be TRBD1 (6 bases). CDR1 is SGHTA and CDR2 is FQGNSA in the germline V gene. Trimming removed 5 bases from V and 4 bases from J, with 15 bases in between. The CDR3 contains 14 residues. The CDR3 DNA is TGTGCCAGCAGCCTGCAGGGGAGCCCTTACGAGCAGTACTTC. As protein: CASSLQGSPYEQYF.

The CDR3 loop is CASSMDSGRTAGYTF. The CDR3 nucleotides are TGTGCCAGTAGTATGGATTCGGGGCGGACAGCTGGCTACACCTTC. The chain carries TRBV19 and TRBJ1-2, with D perhaps matching TRBD1 (6 bases). CDR1 and CDR2 from the germline V gene are LNHDA and SQIVND (reference sequence). This CDR3 spans 15 amino acids. V was clipped by 3 bases and J by 7 bases, with 18 bases between them.

This clone was counted between two and nine times. The rearrangement joins TRBV2 to TRBJ1-6, with 9 bases identical to TRBD1. Germline trimming cut 9 bases from V and 10 bases from J; bases unmatched to any gene: 7. The germline V gene encodes CDR1 SNHLY and CDR2 FYNNEI. The CDR3 consists of 13 residues. Here the CDR3 reads CASHRDRVSPLHF. CDR3 DNA sequence: TGTGCCAGTCACCGGGACAGGGTCTCACCCCTCCACTTT.

The CDR3 coding sequence is TGTGCCAGCAGCTCCCAACACCCAAATAAGAATTCACCCCTCCACTTT. Its translation: CASSSQHPNKNSPLHF. The chain is built from TRBV7-9 and TRBJ1-6, with D unclear. Germline V gives CDR1 SEHNR, CDR2 FQNEAQ (reference sequence). The germline V and J ends were trimmed by 4 bases and 7 bases, with 17 bases remaining between them. The CDR3 totals 16 residues.

Remarks on this clone: One end of the junction is discordant with germline, which a read error may explain. The V and J genes are TRBV28 and TRBJ2-7; 14 nucleotides agree with TRBD2. Germline assignment: CDR1 MDHEN and CDR2 SYDVKM. The CDR3 extends over 17 amino acids. CDR3 sequence reads: CVSSSGTSGRYSYEQYF. CDR3 nucleotide sequence: TGTGTCAGCAGTTCCGGGACTAGCGGGAGATACTCCTACGAGCAGTACTTC.

A few counts support this clone. The V call is TRBV13, the J call TRBJ1-3; tentatively, D is TRBD1 (5 bases). This CDR3 comprises 15 residues. CDR1 is PRHDT and CDR2 is FYEKMQ in the germline V gene (reference sequence). The V end was cut by 1 base, the J end by 4 bases, with 11 bases between. For the CDR3, the DNA is TGTGCCAGCAGCTTAGTAACAGGAGCGGGAAACACCATATATTTT. Translating gives CASSLVTGAGNTIYF.

The chain combines TRBV5-1 with TRBJ1-2; 7 bases line up with TRBD1. Germline CDR1 SGHRS, CDR2 YFSETQ. Trimming at V came to 4 bases and at J to 2 bases, leaving 5 bases not matched to a gene. The CDR3 loop spans 14 amino acids. CDR3 in amino acids: CASSRSGQNYGYTF. In DNA, the CDR3 is TGCGCCAGCAGCCGTTCGGGACAGAACTATGGCTACACCTTC.

A note on this clone: Within the sample, other DNA sequences also encode this same CDR3. This chain connects TRBV7-2 to TRBJ2-2; 12 bases map to TRBD1. Trimming cost V 1 base and J 6 bases; bases outside gene matches: 3. This CDR3 contains 16 residues. Germline-derived CDR1 and CDR2 are SGHTA and FQGNSA. Here the CDR3 reads CASSLGGQGAAGELFF. CDR3 in DNA: TGTGCCAGCAGCTTAGGGGGACAGGGGGCCGCCGGGGAGCTGTTTTTT.

This clone has only one observation. The chain couples TRBV5-4 to TRBJ2-3; D might be TRBD2 (5 bases). The CDR3 sequence is 15 residues long. V lost 3 bases and J 8 bases, leaving 19 bases between the germline ends. Germline CDR1 SGHNT, CDR2 YYREEE (reference sequence). In nucleotides, the CDR3 is TGTGCCAGCAGCTCAGCCGCCGGGGTCAGAGGTACGCAGTATTTT. This sequence encodes CASSSAAGVRGTQYF.

This CDR3 is CASSLRLAGVDEQFF. The CDR3 nucleotides are TGTGCCAGCAGCTTGAGACTAGCGGGAGTGGATGAGCAGTTCTTC. The V and J genes are TRBV5-4 and TRBJ2-1, with 12 bases aligning to TRBD2. Per germline, CDR1 SGHNT and CDR2 YYREEE (reference sequence). V was pared by 1 base and J by 8 bases, with 4 bases of the junction left unmatched. The CDR3 spans 15 residues.